These 20 T cell receptor beta chains share one sample of origin, sequenced in a study of OX40 agonist ivuxolimab in advanced cancers. Assay used: immunoSEQ multiplex PCR; TCRdb lists only in-frame clones, some missing. This repertoire shows some 30,000 clones, about four fifths found once; its top ten account for around a fifth. The sequences come from CD4+ or CD8+ T cells sorted from blood, collected in a trial of the OX40 agonist ivuxolimab. Source of these receptors: an adult with an advanced solid tumor such as melanoma, head and neck, liver or kidney cancer.

This chain uses TRBV13 with TRBJ2-3, with 12 bases aligning to TRBD2. The V gene end was trimmed by 5 bases and the J gene end by 3 bases; junction bases not matched to a gene: 0. Germline assignment: CDR1 PRHDT and CDR2 FYEKMQ (reference sequence). This CDR3 is 14 amino acids long. The CDR3: CASSTSGRTDTQYF. The DNA for the CDR3 is TGTGCCAGCAGCACTAGCGGGAGGACAGATACGCAGTATTTT.

The CDR3 here is CASRSGLGGNTGELFF. CDR3 nucleotide sequence: TGTGCCAGCAGGTCAGGGCTTGGCGGGAACACCGGGGAGCTGTTTTTT. V and J are TRBV2 and TRBJ2-2; weak D call: TRBD1 (5 bases). The V and J ends lost 6 bases and 1 base respectively, with 15 bases between them. The CDR3 spans 16 residues. Germline CDR1 reads SNHLY; CDR2 reads FYNNEI.

The rearrangement joins TRBV9 to TRBJ1-2; 7 bases map to TRBD1. With V trimmed by 0 bases and J by 3 bases, 5 bases remained unmatched. The CDR3 contains 15 residues. CDR1 and CDR2 from the germline V gene are SGDLS and YYNGEE. The CDR3 is CASSVATGEDYGYTF. The DNA of the CDR3 is TGTGCCAGCAGCGTAGCTACAGGGGAAGACTATGGCTACACCTTC.

The V and J genes are TRBV15 and TRBJ2-3; D not resolved. V lost 7 bases to trimming and J lost 1 base, with 15 bases between them. There are 15 residues in the CDR3. Germline V gene lookup returns CDR1 LNHNV and CDR2 YYDKDF (reference sequence). The CDR3 DNA reads TGTGCCACCACTCCGGGCAGGACGGGCACAGATACGCAGTATTTT. Its translation is CATTPGRTGTDTQYF. Using reference TRBV15 and TRBJ2-3 for the parts outside the CDR3, the full variable domain is DAMVIQNPRYQVTQFGKPVTLSCSQTLNHNVMYWYQQKSSQAPKLLFHYYDKDFNNEADTPDNFQSRRPNTSFCFLDIRSPGLGDTAMYLCATTPGRTGTDTQYFGPGTRLTVL.

The table lists this clone with a few counts. CDR3 loop: CASSLSLASSYNEQFF. DNA of the CDR3: TGTGCCAGCAGTTTAAGCTTGGCGAGCTCCTACAATGAGCAGTTCTTC. This chain joins TRBV28 and TRBJ2-1; no firm D call. The CDR3 runs 16 residues. Trimming shortened V by 2 bases and J by 0 bases, and 11 bases separated the two germline ends. CDR1 MDHEN and CDR2 SYDVKM come from the germline V gene.

This clone was observed a single time. CDR3 in amino acids: CASSIGRAPTEAFF. DNA for the CDR3: TGTGCCAGTAGTATAGGTAGGGCCCCAACTGAAGCTTTCTTT. The rearrangement joins TRBV19 to TRBJ1-1, with unresolved D. Germline V lookup: CDR1 LNHDA, CDR2 SQIVND (reference sequence). V lost 1 base and J lost 5, with 11 bases in between. This CDR3 region has 14 residues.

The chain has TRBV5-1 and TRBJ1-1; 8 nucleotides agree with TRBD1. Germline V gene data show CDR1 as SGHRS and CDR2 as YFSETQ. The CDR3 contains 15 residues. The V gene end was trimmed by 4 bases and the J gene end by 0 bases; junction bases not matched to a gene: 5. CDR3 sequence (DNA): TGCGCCAGCAGCGGAGGACAGGGATTGAACACTGAAGCTTTCTTT. Its protein product is CASSGGQGLNTEAFF.

The chain is built from TRBV12-5 and TRBJ2-1, with no clear D. Trimming stripped 6 bases from V and 4 bases from J, with 7 bases between. There are 12 residues in the CDR3. The germline CDR1 and CDR2 sequences are LGHNT and FRNRAP. The CDR3 DNA reads as TGTGCTAGTGGCTCCGGGTACAATGAGCAGTTCTTC. Amino acids: CASGSGYNEQFF.

V gene TRBV7-9 combines with J gene TRBJ1-1; D gene ambiguous. The length of the CDR3 is 12 residues. Trimming removed 5 bases at V and 8 bases at J, with 12 bases between. Germline-derived CDR1 and CDR2 are SEHNR and FQNEAQ (reference sequence). CDR3 amino acids: CASSHTRLEAFF. The CDR3 nucleotides read TGTGCCAGCAGCCATACACGGTTAGAAGCTTTCTTT.

The V gene is TRBV13, the J gene TRBJ2-5; a weak D match, TRBD1 (7 bases). Trimming stripped 2 bases from V and 10 bases from J, with 17 bases between. CDR1 is PRHDT and CDR2 is FYEKMQ in the germline V gene (reference sequence). CDR3 length equals 14 residues. The CDR3 loop reads CASSLNLLAGGQYF. The CDR3 nucleotides are TGTGCCAGCAGCTTAAACTTACTAGCAGGGGGCCAGTACTTC.

The chain joins TRBV7-8 to TRBJ2-1; possibly TRBD1 or TRBD2 for D (5 bases each). Germline CDR1 is SGHVS and CDR2 is FQNEAQ. With 0 bases removed from V and 12 bases from J, the gap between germline ends came to 15 bases. CDR3 length: 14 residues. The DNA of the CDR3 is TGTGCCAGCAGCTTAGCCCCCCTCGATGGGGGGCAGTTCTTC. Its translation: CASSLAPLDGGQFF.

This clone has more than one count but fewer than ten. The rearrangement joins TRBV19 to TRBJ2-7, with D hard to call. This CDR3 spans 13 amino acids. Between the trimmed V and J ends, which lost 5 bases and 4 bases, there was a span of 12 bases. Germline assignment: CDR1 LNHDA and CDR2 SQIVND (reference sequence). CDR3 nucleotide sequence: TGTGCCAGTAGTTTGGAAGCGTGGTACGAGCAGTACTTC. Translating gives CASSLEAWYEQYF.

The rearrangement joins TRBV30 to TRBJ2-1; D is perhaps TRBD1 (7 bases). V shed 5 bases and J shed 3 bases, with 23 bases lying between them. This CDR3 is 17 amino acids long. Germline-derived CDR1 and CDR2 are GTSNPN and SVGIG (reference sequence). The CDR3 coding sequence is TGTGCCTGGGGGCCTCTCCGTGGAGGGGGCGGCTACAATGAGCAGTTCTTC. Its protein product is CAWGPLRGGGGYNEQFF.

This clone was observed once. Written as DNA, the CDR3 is TGTGCCAGCAGTTTCGCGAGTTACACCGGGGAGCTGTTTTTT. Amino acids: CASSFASYTGELFF. The chain uses TRBV28 and TRBJ2-2; D ambiguous. The V and J ends lost 3 bases and 3 bases respectively, with 8 bases between them. Germline CDR1 reads MDHEN; CDR2 reads SYDVKM. The CDR3 loop spans 14 amino acids.

The rearrangement joins TRBV13 to TRBJ1-2; D may be TRBD1 (6 bases). Per germline, CDR1 PRHDT and CDR2 FYEKMQ (reference sequence). The CDR3 sequence is 17 residues long. Trimming cost V 2 bases and J 4 bases, with 20 bases left between them. CDR3 in DNA: TGTGCCAGCAGCTTAAGGGGGAGACAGGATGGCCCCTATGGCTACACCTTC. Translation gives CASSLRGRQDGPYGYTF.

The V gene is TRBV30, the J gene TRBJ1-4, with D unresolved. Germline loops: CDR1 GTSNPN, CDR2 SVGIG (reference sequence). Trimming pared 1 base from V and 7 bases from J, leaving 10 bases between. This CDR3 region has 13 residues. CDR3 nucleotide sequence: TGTGCCTGGAGTGCTGGCCAGGTTGAAAAACTGTTTTTT. This encodes CAWSAGQVEKLFF. Full variable domain (remainder filled in from reference TRBV30 and TRBJ1-4): SQTIHQWPATLVQPVGSPLSLECTVEGTSNPNLYWYRQAAGRGLQLLFYSVGIGQISSEVPQNLSASRPQDRQFILSSKKLLLSDSGFYLCAWSAGQVEKLFFGSGTQLSVL.

The CDR3 DNA is TGTGCCAGCAACCCGCCGACGAACACTGAAGCTTTCTTT. Its translation is CASNPPTNTEAFF. V usage is TRBV28 and J usage is TRBJ1-1; D remains unclear. Deletions cut 7 bases from V and 1 base from J, with 10 bases between. CDR1 and CDR2 (germline): MDHEN, SYDVKM. CDR3 length: 13 residues.

The chain has TRBV27 and TRBJ2-7, with 9 positions matching TRBD1. The CDR3 sequence is 15 residues long. From germline, CDR1 is MNHEY and CDR2 SMNVEV (reference sequence). Germline trimming cut 0 bases from V and 4 bases from J; bases unmatched to any gene: 4. The CDR3 bases are TGTGCCAGCAGTTTATCGGGACAGGGACTTTACGAGCAGTACTTC. Translated, it gives CASSLSGQGLYEQYF.

V gene TRBV28 combines with J gene TRBJ1-5; 8 bases match TRBD1. The CDR3 sequence is 15 residues long. Germline loops: CDR1 MDHEN, CDR2 SYDVKM. The trim removed 5 bases at V and 4 bases at J, leaving 7 bases unmatched. CDR3 sequence: CASSTRDRINQPQHF. CDR3 DNA: TGTGCCAGCAGTACCCGGGACAGGATTAATCAGCCCCAGCATTTT.

V and J are TRBV19 and TRBJ2-1; D ambiguous. Trimming left V 8 bases short and J 4 bases short, with 12 bases between. Germline assignment: CDR1 LNHDA and CDR2 SQIVND (reference sequence). This CDR3 has 13 residues. CDR3 sequence reads: CASGDPPYNEQFF. The CDR3, as DNA: TGTGCCAGTGGAGATCCTCCTTACAATGAGCAGTTCTTC. Full variable domain (outside the CDR3, taken from reference TRBV19 and TRBJ2-1): DGGITQSPKYLFRKEGQNVTLSCEQNLNHDAMYWYRQDPGQGLRLIYYSQIVNDFQKGDIAEGYSVSREKKESFPLTVTSAQKNPTAFYLCASGDPPYNEQFFGPGTRLTVL.